This T cell receptor (beta chain) was observed in a study of T cell repertoires in breast cancer (dated by TCRdb to between 2015 and 2016). Describing the broader study: Tumors, lymph nodes and peripheral blood lymphocytes from breast cancer patients were profiled in the study, along with peripheral blood from healthy control donors. Blood samples were separated by Ficoll, whereas tumor-free lymph nodes were processed without any enzymatic digestion. Sequencing yielded on average roughly 500,000 sequences per sample and 8 to 10 reads per input cell. Given the low mutational burden of breast cancer and the rarity of common mutations in breast cancer, it was reasoned that TCRs shared between breast cancer patients would target shared antigens. Tumors and tumor-involved lymph nodes were minced and digested with Liberase and DNase, then filtered through 70-um and 40-um filters. The controls were nine healthy donors whose age range was similar to that of the patients. ER+/PR+ status was present in the majority of the 20 to 25 patient tumors that were analyzed for shared TCRs.

This clonotype was counted only a few times. This clone's antigen is unknown. Base qualities are not at hand, and no much larger clone is one base apart. The study used an expanded emulsion RT-PCR method with primers for all TCR V genes to analyze paired alpha-beta TCRs of CD8+ T cells. CD8+ T cells were isolated with a CD8 positive selection kit and were then incubated overnight in approximately 9.2 IU/mL IL-2 prior to emulsion RT-PCR. On the study overall, not on this receptor specifically: Genuine antitumor clones may have been missed because singleton TCRs were discarded and only part of each tumor was sampled. Because transcript abundance and primer differences skewed clone recovery, emulsion RT-PCR was regarded as qualitative rather than quantitative. Shared TCRs were encoded by various nucleotide sequences, which suggests selection and expansion based on antigen. Shared TCRs showed TRBV7 predominance, possibly reflecting tumor recognition or mispriming bias from eight TRBV7 primers. Around 18 TCR pairs were shared across seven or more patient tumors and rarely found in control blood, suggesting possible tumor specificity. Sentinel lymph nodes involved by tumor shared about fourfold more TCRs with matched tumor repertoires than tumor-free nodes did (roughly 7.3% versus 1.9%).

The cysteine opens and the phenylalanine closes a CDR3 of 16 amino acids. Only the CDR3 DNA is retained, 48 bases long and in frame from the first base. The CDR1 and CDR2 encoded by the germline V gene are SGHRS and YFSETQ. Unmatched junction bases come to 8, with V trimmed by 4 bases and J by 0 bases. The library was made by emulsion pairing. A second nested PCR with blocking oligos suppressed unpaired genes, then a third nested PCR added Illumina adaptors and barcodes. Each emulsion RT-PCR master mix held roughly 4,500-260,000 T cells and included C-region, Stepout and V-region primers. The emulsions were generated using the Micellula Emulsion and Purification Kit, and the RT-PCR was run with Qiagen OneStep RT-PCR reagents. The pooled libraries were sequenced on an Illumina MiSeq using paired-end 2 x 250 reads. The source study handled its data this way. Read pairs were joined in Galaxy and clipped at the engineered overlap into separate alpha and beta files, and reads that were not clipped were discarded. Alpha-beta pairs were assigned with CompleteTCR, a MiTCR-based pipeline that links chains sharing read cluster identifiers using an R script. TCR sequences observed only once, about 1-3.3%, were removed as potential sequencing errors. The public sequencing data were trimmed at Q25 with fastp and processed into clonotypes with MiXCR by TCRdb, which kept only in-frame beta chains. Merged by CDR3 protein, the rows form single entries marked with the most common genes and DNA. The V and J calls were determined by TCRdb, not by the authors. Recorded for this sample are about 40,000 distinct CDR3 sequences; 45% to 50% of them occurred a single time. The top ten hold roughly 60% of the sample.

This sequence uses TRBV5-1 and TRBJ2-7, and 9 junction bases match TRBD1. This TCR was recovered from a pool of human donors with breast cancer or a healthy control (not recorded which). Material for sequencing was CD8+ T cells. DNA sequence: TGCGCCAGCAGCCCTTACAGGGGGCCGACCTCCTACGAGCAGTACTTC. This encodes CASSPYRGPTSYEQYF.